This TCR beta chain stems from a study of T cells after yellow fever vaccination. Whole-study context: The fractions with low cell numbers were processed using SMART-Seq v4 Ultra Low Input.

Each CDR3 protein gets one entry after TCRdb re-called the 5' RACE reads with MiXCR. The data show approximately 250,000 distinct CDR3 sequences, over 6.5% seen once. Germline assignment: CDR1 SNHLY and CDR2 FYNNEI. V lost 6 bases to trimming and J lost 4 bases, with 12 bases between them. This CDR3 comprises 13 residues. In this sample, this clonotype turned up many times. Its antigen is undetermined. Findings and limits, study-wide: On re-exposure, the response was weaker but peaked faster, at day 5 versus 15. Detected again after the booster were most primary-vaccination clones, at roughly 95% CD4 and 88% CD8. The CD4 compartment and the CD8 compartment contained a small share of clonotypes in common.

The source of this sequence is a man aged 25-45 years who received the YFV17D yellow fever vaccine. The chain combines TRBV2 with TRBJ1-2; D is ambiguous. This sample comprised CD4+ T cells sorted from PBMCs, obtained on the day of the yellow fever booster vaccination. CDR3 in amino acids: CASRYDSSYGYTF. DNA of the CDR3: TGTGCCAGCAGGTATGACTCGAGCTATGGCTACACCTTC. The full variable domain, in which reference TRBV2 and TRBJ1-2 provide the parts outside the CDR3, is EPEVTQTPSHQVTQMGQEVILRCVPISNHLYFYWYRQILGQKVEFLVSFYNNEISEKSEIFDDQFSVERPDGSNFTLKIRSTKLEDSAMYFCASRYDSSYGYTFGSGTRLTVV.